The 3 T cell receptor beta chains below all came from one sample that was sequenced in a study of blood T cell repertoires in COVID-19. This table comes from immunoSEQ multiplex PCR, and its TCRdb copy is limited to in-frame clones, with some not included. The sample lists hundreds of thousands of clones; 85% were seen once. The specimen sequenced was peripheral blood. All receptors come from a human donor in a cohort sampled during active COVID-19.

V is TRBV28 and J is TRBJ2-1; maybe TRBD2 (6 bases). With 2 bases removed from V and 3 bases from J, the gap between germline ends came to 26 bases. The germline CDR1 and CDR2 sequences are MDHEN and SYDVKM. The CDR3 sequence is 20 residues long. CDR3 protein: CASSLVSGAFTNPIYNEQFF. CDR3 bases: TGTGCCAGCAGTTTAGTTAGCGGCGCATTTACAAACCCCATCTACAATGAGCAGTTCTTC.

This clone was detected once. The rearrangement links TRBV28 to TRBJ1-1, with TRBD1 matching over 7 bases. V was clipped by 3 bases and J by 5 bases; unmatched bases: 6. This CDR3 has 14 amino acids. Germline V gene lookup returns CDR1 MDHEN and CDR2 SYDVKM. As DNA, the CDR3 is TGTGCCAGCAGTTTGGCTACAGGGGAAACTGAAGCTTTCTTT. As protein: CASSLATGETEAFF.

The V call is TRBV27, the J call TRBJ1-1, with 7 positions matching TRBD1. The CDR3 has 12 residues. Germline loops: CDR1 MNHEY, CDR2 SMNVEV (reference sequence). The trim removed 8 bases at V and 7 bases at J, leaving 7 bases unmatched. Here the CDR3 DNA reads TGTGCCAGCGGATATAGGGGGCGTGAAGCTTTCTTT. The encoded protein is CASGYRGREAFF.